What follows is one TCR beta chain and its context. V lost 0 bases and J lost 3, with 10 bases in between. From germline, CDR1 is SGHRS and CDR2 YFSETQ. The CDR3 spans 15 residues. This entry is derived from a study of blood T cell repertoires in COVID-19. Study-level background: Researchers got acute and convalescent COVID-19 samples from the United States, Italy and Spain. From T cells, B-cell-depleted T cells, or PBMCs came the material, which was cDNA or gDNA.

In the original processing: The authors estimated nucleated cell counts from reference gene primer amplification. Sequencing used immunoSEQ multiplex PCR; TCRdb keeps in-frame clones, though not all of them. V, J and clone size derive from that table, while D and trimming were established from the DNA sequence. Of around 260,000 clones listed, over 75% are singletons. Input material: peripheral blood. The chain couples TRBV5-1 to TRBJ1-5, with D perhaps TRBD1 (5 bases). The receptor's source is a woman aged 45-60 years with acute or convalescent COVID-19. Here the CDR3 DNA reads TGCGCCAGCAGCTTGGCGGGGGGGGTCAATCAGCCCCAGCATTTT. It yields the protein CASSLAGGVNQPQHF.